The 18 T cell receptor beta chains below come from one sample, sequenced in a study of relationships among human T cell subsets. Regulatory T cells were selected from positively selected CD4+ cells using anti-CD25 beads. TCR alpha and beta CDR3s were amplified from mRNA by semiquantitative ARM-PCR. Tagged nested gene-specific primers were used first, then communal superprimers amplified exponentially. Each CDR3 protein gets one entry after TCRdb re-called the multiplex PCR reads with MiXCR. The table shows roughly 15,000 distinct CDR3 sequences, with about 60% occurring only once. Sequenced: Tregs sorted from blood. These receptors were obtained from a man in his forties in good health.

This clonotype was seen more than once but under ten times. J is TRBJ1-5 and V is TRBV20-1, with TRBD1 identical over 11 bases. J lost 2 bases, V lost 6 bases, and 6 bases had no gene match. Germline lookup yields CDR1 DFQATT and CDR2 SNEGSKA (reference sequence). The CDR3 is made up of 15 amino acids. CDR3 residues: CSATGTGGGNQPQHF. In nucleotides, the CDR3 is TGCAGTGCCACCGGGACAGGGGGTGGCAATCAGCCCCAGCATTTT.

This clonotype was seen just once. The chain links TRBV5-4 to TRBJ2-3; no clear D. Germline V CDR1 and CDR2: SGHNT, YYREEE (reference sequence). Trimming left V 4 bases short and J 0 bases short, with 9 bases between. The CDR3 totals 14 residues. The CDR3 region has the DNA TGTGCCAGCAGCCGCAGTGAGAGCACAGATACGCAGTATTTT. As protein: CASSRSESTDTQYF.

The chain is built from TRBV6-5 and TRBJ1-1, with a tentative D call TRBD1 (5 bases). V lost 2 bases to trimming and J lost 4 bases, with 8 bases between them. Per the germline V gene, CDR1 is MNHEY and CDR2 is SVGAGI. The CDR3 has 13 residues. The CDR3 loop is CASSYVRGTEAFF. The CDR3 nucleotides read TGTGCCAGCAGTTACGTAAGGGGCACTGAAGCTTTCTTT.

J is TRBJ2-7 and V is TRBV28; D may be TRBD1 (6 bases). Trimming removed 6 bases at V and 0 bases at J, with 15 bases between. The CDR3 covers 15 residues. Per the germline V gene, CDR1 is MDHEN and CDR2 is SYDVKM. CDR3: CASSRRSRGSYEQYF. In DNA form, the CDR3 reads TGTGCCAGCAGCCGACGCAGCAGGGGCTCCTACGAGCAGTACTTC. Drawing the rest from reference TRBV28 and TRBJ2-7, the complete variable domain is DVKVTQSSRYLVKRTGEKVFLECVQDMDHENMFWYRQDPGLGLRLIYFSYDVKMKEKGDIPEGYSVSREKKERFSLILESASTNQTSMYLCASSRRSRGSYEQYFGPGTRLTVT.

The V gene is TRBV2, the J gene TRBJ1-5; TRBD1 aligns across 9 bases. CDR1 and CDR2 from the germline V gene are SNHLY and FYNNEI. V lost 0 bases and J lost 4; bases outside the gene matches: 4. CDR3 length equals 16 residues. For the CDR3, the DNA is TGTGCCAGCAGTGAAGCGCTGGGACAGGGTAATCAGCCCCAGCATTTT. Its translation: CASSEALGQGNQPQHF.

The chain couples TRBV29-1 to TRBJ2-1, with 10 bases matching TRBD1. Germline CDR1 reads SQVTM; CDR2 reads ANQGSEA. Trimming cost V 7 bases and J 9 bases; bases outside gene matches: 6. The CDR3 runs 12 residues. CDR3 in amino acids: CSGGQGGGEQFF. The CDR3 DNA reads TGCAGCGGCGGACAGGGGGGGGGTGAGCAGTTCTTC.

The V and J genes are TRBV6-1 and TRBJ2-7; no firm D call. The CDR3 extends over 14 amino acids. Trimming took off 1 base at V and 3 bases at J, with 10 bases between the two ends. CDR1 MNHNS and CDR2 SASEGT come from the germline V gene. This CDR3 is CASSEGAASYEQYF. The CDR3 coding sequence is TGTGCCAGCAGTGAAGGGGCTGCCAGCTACGAGCAGTACTTC.

This clonotype was counted a few times. J is TRBJ1-1 and V is TRBV10-1; D remains unclear. Germline-derived CDR1 and CDR2 are WNHNN and SYGVQD (reference sequence). Trimming took off 8 bases at V and 6 bases at J, with 10 bases between the two ends. The CDR3 is 11 residues long. CDR3 sequence: CASSKGSEAFF. The CDR3 DNA follows: TGCGCCAGCTCGAAGGGATCTGAAGCTTTCTTT.

This clonotype was recorded only once. The V gene is TRBV14, the J gene TRBJ2-2; possibly TRBD1 for D (6 bases). The CDR3 runs to 16 residues. Germline lookup yields CDR1 SGHDN and CDR2 FVKESK. Between the trimmed V and J ends, which lost 4 bases and 1 base, there was a span of 13 bases. CDR3 amino acids: CASSPRGRGNTGELFF. CDR3 DNA sequence: TGTGCCAGCAGCCCCAGGGGCAGGGGGAACACCGGGGAGCTGTTTTTT.

The chain employs TRBV28 and TRBJ2-2, with 9 bases aligning to TRBD1. CDR3 length equals 13 residues. Germline CDR1 and CDR2: MDHEN and SYDVKM. With V trimmed by 11 bases and J by 4 bases, 5 bases remained unmatched. The CDR3 DNA follows: TGTGCCGGACAGGGGTCGAGCACCGGGGAGCTGTTTTTT. Translated, it gives CAGQGSSTGELFF.

The chain uses TRBV7-6 and TRBJ2-3, with D perhaps matching TRBD1 (5 bases). Between the trimmed V and J ends, which lost 5 bases and 0 bases, there was a span of 15 bases. CDR1 is SGHVS, CDR2 FNYEAQ, per germline. The CDR3 has 16 amino acids. CDR3 sequence: CASSPTDRQSTDTQYF. CDR3 nucleotide sequence: TGTGCCAGCAGCCCGACCGATAGACAGAGCACAGATACGCAGTATTTT. The whole variable domain, remainder taken from reference TRBV7-6 and TRBJ2-3, is GAGVSQSPRYKVTKRGQDVALRCDPISGHVSLYWYRQALGQGPEFLTYFNYEAQQDKSGLPNDRFSAERPEGSISTLTIQRTEQRDSAMYRCASSPTDRQSTDTQYFGPGTRLTVL.

This chain links TRBV12-3 or TRBV12-4 with TRBJ2-7; 8 positions agree with TRBD2. The CDR3 runs to 16 residues. The J segment lost 5 bases and the V segment lost 1 base, leaving 10 bases of the junction unmatched. In DNA form, the CDR3 reads TGTGCCAGCAGTTTAGGTTCAAGCGGGAGTGTCGACGAGCAGTACTTC. This sequence encodes CASSLGSSGSVDEQYF.

J is TRBJ2-3 and V is TRBV4-1; 12 bases are a match to TRBD2. CDR3 length: 16 amino acids. J lost 1 base, V lost 1 base, and 0 bases had no gene match. The V gene's germline CDR1 is MGHRA and CDR2 YSYEKL. The CDR3 DNA reads TGCGCCAGCAGCCAAGGGACTAGCGGGGGCACAGATACGCAGTATTTT. Translating it yields CASSQGTSGGTDTQYF.

V gene TRBV5-1 combines with J gene TRBJ2-1, with TRBD2 matching over 9 bases. This CDR3 contains 17 residues. The junction had 17 bases not matched to a gene; V was cut back by 4 bases and J by 9 bases. Per germline, CDR1 SGHRS and CDR2 YFSETQ. CDR3 sequence reads: CASSPEVAGAEGREQFF. The CDR3 DNA reads as TGCGCCAGCAGCCCCGAGGTAGCGGGAGCTGAAGGGCGTGAGCAGTTCTTC.

The chain recombines TRBV28 with TRBJ2-3, with TRBD2 identical over 10 bases. V dropped 6 bases and J dropped 5; count of bases not matched to a gene: 5. CDR1 is MDHEN, CDR2 SYDVKM, per germline. The CDR3 has 14 residues. Here the CDR3 reads CASSPSGRGDTQYF. DNA for the CDR3: TGTGCCAGCAGCCCTAGCGGGAGAGGAGATACGCAGTATTTT.

The chain has TRBV19 and TRBJ1-1, with TRBD1 as a possible D gene (6 bases). Trimming removed 3 bases from V and 0 bases from J, with 17 bases in between. This CDR3 contains 17 residues. Germline V CDR1 and CDR2: LNHDA, SQIVND (reference sequence). The CDR3 reads CASSIGTSLGLNTEAFF. In DNA, the CDR3 is TGTGCCAGTAGTATCGGGACATCCCTCGGCCTGAACACTGAAGCTTTCTTT.

This clonotype appeared a few times. The rearrangement links TRBV19 to TRBJ2-1, with D maybe TRBD2 (7 bases). There are 15 residues in the CDR3. Germline V CDR1 and CDR2: LNHDA, SQIVND (reference sequence). V was pared by 7 bases and J by 4 bases, with 17 bases between. CDR3 nucleotide sequence: TGTGCCAGTACTCCTGGGAGGGACAAATACAATGAGCAGTTCTTC. Its translation: CASTPGRDKYNEQFF.

The count of this clonotype is one. J is TRBJ2-1 and V is TRBV20-1; 9 positions agree with TRBD2. Trimming took 5 bases from V and 0 from J; bases not matched to a gene: 2. The CDR3 is 14 residues long. The V gene's germline CDR1 is DFQATT and CDR2 SNEGSKA (reference sequence). As DNA, the CDR3 is TGCAGTGCTGTTAGCGGGAGCTCCTACAATGAGCAGTTCTTC. It yields the protein CSAVSGSSYNEQFF.